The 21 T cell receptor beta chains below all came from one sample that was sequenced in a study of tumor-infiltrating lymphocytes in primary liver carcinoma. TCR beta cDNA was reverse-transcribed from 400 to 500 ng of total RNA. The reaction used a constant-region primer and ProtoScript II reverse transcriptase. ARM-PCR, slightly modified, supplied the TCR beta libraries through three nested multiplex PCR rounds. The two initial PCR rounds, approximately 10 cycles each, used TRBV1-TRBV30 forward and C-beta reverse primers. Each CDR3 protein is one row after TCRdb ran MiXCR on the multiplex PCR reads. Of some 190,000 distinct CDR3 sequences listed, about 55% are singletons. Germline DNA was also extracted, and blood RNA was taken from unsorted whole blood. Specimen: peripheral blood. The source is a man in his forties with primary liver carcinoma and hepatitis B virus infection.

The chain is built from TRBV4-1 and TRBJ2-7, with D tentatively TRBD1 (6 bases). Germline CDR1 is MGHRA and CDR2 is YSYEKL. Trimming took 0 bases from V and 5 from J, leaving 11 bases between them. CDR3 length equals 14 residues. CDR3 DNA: TGCGCCAGCAGCCAAGACAGGAACAGGGACGAGCAGTACTTC. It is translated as CASSQDRNRDEQYF.

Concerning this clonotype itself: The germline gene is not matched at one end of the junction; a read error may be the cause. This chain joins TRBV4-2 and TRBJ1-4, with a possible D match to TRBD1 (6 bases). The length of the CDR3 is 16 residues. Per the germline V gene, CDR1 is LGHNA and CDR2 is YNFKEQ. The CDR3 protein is CASSQDPTGGNEKQFF. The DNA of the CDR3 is TGTGCCAGCAGCCAAGACCCGACAGGTGGGAATGAAAAACAGTTTTTT.

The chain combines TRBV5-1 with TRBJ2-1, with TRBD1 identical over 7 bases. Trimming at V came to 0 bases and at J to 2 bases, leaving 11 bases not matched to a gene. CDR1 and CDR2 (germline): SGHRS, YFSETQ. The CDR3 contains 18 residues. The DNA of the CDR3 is TGCGCCAGCAGCTTGGCACCCTCGACAGGGTTGACCTACAATGAGCAGTTCTTC. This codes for CASSLAPSTGLTYNEQFF.

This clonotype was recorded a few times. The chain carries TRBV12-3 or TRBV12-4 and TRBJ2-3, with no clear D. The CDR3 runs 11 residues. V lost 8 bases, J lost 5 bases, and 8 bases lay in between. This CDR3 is CASSQGDTQYF. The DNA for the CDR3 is TGTGCCAGCTCCCAAGGAGATACGCAGTATTTT.

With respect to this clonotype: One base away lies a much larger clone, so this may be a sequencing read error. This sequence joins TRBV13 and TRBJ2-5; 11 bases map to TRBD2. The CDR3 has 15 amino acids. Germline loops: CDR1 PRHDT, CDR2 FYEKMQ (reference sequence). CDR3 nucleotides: TGTGCCAACAGCTTACTAGCGGGAGTGGGAGAGACCCAGTACTTC. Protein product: CANSLLAGVGETQYF. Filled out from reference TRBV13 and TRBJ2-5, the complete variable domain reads AAGVIQSPRHLIKEKRETATLKCYPIPRHDTVYWYQQGPGQDPQFLISFYEKMQSDKGSIPDRFSAQQFSDYHSELNMSSLELGDSALYFCANSLLAGVGETQYFGPGTRLLVL.

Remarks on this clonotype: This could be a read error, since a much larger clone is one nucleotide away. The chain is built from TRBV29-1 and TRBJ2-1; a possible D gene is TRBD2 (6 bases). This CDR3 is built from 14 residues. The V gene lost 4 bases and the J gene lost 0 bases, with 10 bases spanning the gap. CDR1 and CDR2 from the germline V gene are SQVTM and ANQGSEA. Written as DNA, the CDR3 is TGCAGCGTTGGGGACTGTAGCTCCTACAATGAGCAGTTCTTC. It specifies CSVGDCSSYNEQFF.

The chain's CDR3 is CATSPMGQGREKLFF. CDR3 coding DNA: TGTGCCACCAGCCCGATGGGCCAAGGAAGGGAAAAACTGTTTTTT. The chain links TRBV15 to TRBJ1-4; D is ambiguous. The CDR3 length is 15 residues. V gave up 5 bases and J gave up 8 bases, with 18 bases separating them. Germline V gives CDR1 LNHNV, CDR2 YYDKDF (reference sequence).

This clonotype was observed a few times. CDR3 in DNA: TGTGCCAGCAGCCCCACCTCAGGGCGGCAGTACTTC. Amino acids: CASSPTSGRQYF. The J gene is TRBJ2-7, the V gene TRBV13, with TRBD1 as a possible D gene (5 bases). The germline V gene encodes CDR1 PRHDT and CDR2 FYEKMQ (reference sequence). The germline V and J ends were trimmed by 5 bases and 9 bases, with 14 bases remaining between them. There are 12 residues in the CDR3.

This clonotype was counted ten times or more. CDR3 coding DNA: TGTGCCAGCAGCCATACCGGGACACCCAATCTGGAGCAGTTCTTC. Protein: CASSHTGTPNLEQFF. This sequence joins TRBV11-2 and TRBJ2-1, with a tentative D call TRBD1 (6 bases). The germline V gene encodes CDR1 SGHAT and CDR2 FQNNGV. V was shortened by 5 bases and J by 10 bases, with 21 bases between the two germline ends. The CDR3 spans 15 residues. The entire variable domain, with the rest obtained from reference TRBV11-2 and TRBJ2-1, is as follows: EAGVAQSPRYKIIEKRQSVAFWCNPISGHATLYWYQQILGQGPKLLIQFQNNGVVDDSQLPKDRFSAERLKGVDSTLKIQPAKLEDSAVYLCASSHTGTPNLEQFFGPGTRLTVL.

This CDR3 is CATSDGAGGFGYGYTF. For the CDR3, the DNA is TGTGCCACCAGTGATGGCGCAGGGGGATTTGGCTATGGCTACACCTTC. This sequence joins TRBV24-1 and TRBJ1-2, with 7 bases fitting TRBD1. The CDR3 totals 16 residues. V lost 3 bases and J lost 4; bases outside the gene matches: 10. From germline, CDR1 is KGHDR and CDR2 SFDVKD.

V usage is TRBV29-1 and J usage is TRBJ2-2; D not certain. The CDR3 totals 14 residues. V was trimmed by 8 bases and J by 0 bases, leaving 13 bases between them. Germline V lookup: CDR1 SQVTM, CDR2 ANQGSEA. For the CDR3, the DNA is TGCAGCATTGGTACAGCCTCGAACACCGGGGAGCTGTTTTTT. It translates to CSIGTASNTGELFF.

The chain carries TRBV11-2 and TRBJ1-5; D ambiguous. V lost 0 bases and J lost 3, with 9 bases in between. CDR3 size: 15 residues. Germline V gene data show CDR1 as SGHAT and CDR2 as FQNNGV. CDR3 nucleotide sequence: TGTGCCAGCAGCTTAGAGTGGGGTGCCAATCAGCCCCAGCATTTT. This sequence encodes CASSLEWGANQPQHF.

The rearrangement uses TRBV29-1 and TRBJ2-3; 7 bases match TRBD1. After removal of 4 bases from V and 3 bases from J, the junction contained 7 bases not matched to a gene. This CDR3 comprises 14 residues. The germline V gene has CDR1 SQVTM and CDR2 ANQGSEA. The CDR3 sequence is CSVAATGQTDTQYF. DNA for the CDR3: TGCAGCGTTGCTGCGACAGGGCAAACAGATACGCAGTATTTT.

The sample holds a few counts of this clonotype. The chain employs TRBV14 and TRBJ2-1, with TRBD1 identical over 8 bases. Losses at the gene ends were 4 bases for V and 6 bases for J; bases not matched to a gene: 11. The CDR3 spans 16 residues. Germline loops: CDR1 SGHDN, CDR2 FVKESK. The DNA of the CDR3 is TGTGCCAGCAGCCCACTGACAGGGGCCCGTGGCAATGAGCAGTTCTTC. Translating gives CASSPLTGARGNEQFF.

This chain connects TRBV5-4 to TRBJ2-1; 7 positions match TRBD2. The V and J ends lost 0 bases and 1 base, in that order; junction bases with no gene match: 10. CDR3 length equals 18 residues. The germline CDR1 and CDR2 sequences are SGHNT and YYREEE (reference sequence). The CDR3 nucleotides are TGTGCCAGCAGCTTGGGCGGAACTAGCGAGTCTTCCTACAATGAGCAGTTCTTC. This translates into CASSLGGTSESSYNEQFF.

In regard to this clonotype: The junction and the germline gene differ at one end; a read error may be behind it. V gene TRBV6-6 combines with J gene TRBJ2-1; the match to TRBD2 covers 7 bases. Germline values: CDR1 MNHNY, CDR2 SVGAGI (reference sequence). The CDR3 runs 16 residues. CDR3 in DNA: TGTGCCAGCACCAACCCCGCGGGAGAACCCTACGATGAGCAGTTCTTC. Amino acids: CASTNPAGEPYDEQFF.

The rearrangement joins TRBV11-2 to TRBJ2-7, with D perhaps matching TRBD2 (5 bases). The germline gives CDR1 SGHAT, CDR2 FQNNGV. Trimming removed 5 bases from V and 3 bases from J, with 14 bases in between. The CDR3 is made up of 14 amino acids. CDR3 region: CASSVSVDFYEQYF. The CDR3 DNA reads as TGTGCCAGCAGCGTTAGCGTGGACTTCTACGAGCAGTACTTC.

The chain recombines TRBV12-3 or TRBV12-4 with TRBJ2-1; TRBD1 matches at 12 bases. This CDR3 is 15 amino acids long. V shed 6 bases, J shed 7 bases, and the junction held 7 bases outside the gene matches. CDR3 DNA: TGTGCCAGCAGCCGGGACAGGGGGCGGAATAATGAGCAGTTCTTC. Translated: CASSRDRGRNNEQFF.

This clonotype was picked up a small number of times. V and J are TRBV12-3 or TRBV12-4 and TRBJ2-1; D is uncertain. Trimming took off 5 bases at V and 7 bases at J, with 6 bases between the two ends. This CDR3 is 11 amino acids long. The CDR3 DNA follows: TGTGCCAGCAGTCCTAAGAATGAGCAGTTCTTC. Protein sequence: CASSPKNEQFF.

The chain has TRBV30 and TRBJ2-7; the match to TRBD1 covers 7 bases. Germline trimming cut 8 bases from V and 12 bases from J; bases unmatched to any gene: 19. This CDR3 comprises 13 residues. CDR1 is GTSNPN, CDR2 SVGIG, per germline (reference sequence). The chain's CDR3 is CAGRQGKIGTAYF. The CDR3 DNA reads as TGTGCCGGACGACAGGGCAAGATTGGTACGGCGTACTTC.

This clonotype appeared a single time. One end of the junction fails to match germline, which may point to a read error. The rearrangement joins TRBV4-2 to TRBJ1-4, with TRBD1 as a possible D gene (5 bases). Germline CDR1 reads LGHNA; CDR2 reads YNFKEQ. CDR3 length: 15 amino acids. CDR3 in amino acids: CAISRQTAFNEKLFF. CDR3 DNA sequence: TGTGCCATCAGCCGGCAGACAGCCTTTAATGAAAAACTGTTTTTT.